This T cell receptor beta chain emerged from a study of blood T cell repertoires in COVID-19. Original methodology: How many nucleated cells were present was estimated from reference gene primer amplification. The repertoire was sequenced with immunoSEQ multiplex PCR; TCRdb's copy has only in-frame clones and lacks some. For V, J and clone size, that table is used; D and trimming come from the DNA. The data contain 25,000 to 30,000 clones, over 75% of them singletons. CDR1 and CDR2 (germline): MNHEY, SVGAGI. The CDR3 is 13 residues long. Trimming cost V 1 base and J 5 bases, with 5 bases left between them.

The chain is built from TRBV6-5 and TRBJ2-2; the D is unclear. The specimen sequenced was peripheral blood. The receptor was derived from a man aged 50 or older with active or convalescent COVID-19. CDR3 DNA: TGTGCCAGCAGTTACTTCGGGACCGGGGAGCTGTTTTTT. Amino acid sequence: CASSYFGTGELFF.